These T cell receptor beta chains were read from a single sample in a study of blood T cell repertoires in COVID-19. Sequencing used immunoSEQ multiplex PCR; TCRdb keeps in-frame clones, though not all of them. This sample has some 300,000 clones, with 89% found just once. Sequences were obtained from PBMCs or T cells enriched from blood (not recorded which). The source is a woman in her 30s who had recovered from COVID-19. Each CDR3 is given with its conserved first and last residue. D genes are given only for firm matches. Only some rows state a clone size, as once, few, many or a class for expanded clones.

v_call	j_call	d_call	clone_size	cdr3_nt	cdr3_aa
TRBV7-9	TRBJ2-1	TRBD2	NA	TGTGCCAGCAGCTCAAACCTGGGACTAGCGGGATACAATGAGCAGTTCTTC	CASSSNLGLAGYNEQFF
TRBV7-3	TRBJ2-3	NA	NA	TGTGCCAGCAGCTTAATAGGGCTAGCTGGTAGCACAGATACGCAGTATTTT	CASSLIGLAGSTDTQYF
TRBV4-2	TRBJ2-2	NA	NA	TGTGCCAGCAGCCAAGATTCAGCGCCCTACACCGGGGAGCTGTTTTTT	CASSQDSAPYTGELFF
TRBV18	TRBJ1-2	NA	NA	TGTGCCAGCTCACCACGAGGGTGGACGGACGGGAAAAGAAACTATGGCTACACCTTC	CASSPRGWTDGKRNYGYTF
TRBV5-5	TRBJ1-4	NA	NA	TGTGCCAGCAGCGCGACAGCACCAACTAATGAAAAACTGTTTTTT	CASSATAPTNEKLFF
TRBV6-5	TRBJ1-5	NA	NA	TGTGCCAGCAGTTATTCGGCCAGGTATAGCAATCAGCCCCAGCATTTT	CASSYSARYSNQPQHF
TRBV14	TRBJ2-2	NA	once	TGTGCCAGCAGCCAAGAACGCGTTGCCGGGGAGCTGTTTTTT	CASSQERVAGELFF
TRBV28	TRBJ1-2	NA	NA	TGTGCCAGCAGTTTAGGGCATCTCTATGGCTACACCTTC	CASSLGHLYGYTF
TRBV28	TRBJ2-3	TRBD2	NA	TGTGCCAGCAGTTATATCGGGACTAGCTTAGGTACGCAGTATTTT	CASSYIGTSLGTQYF
TRBV7-9	TRBJ1-2	NA	NA	TGTGCCAGCAGCTTAGAGTTTTGGAGCTACTTAAACTATGGCTACACCTTC	CASSLEFWSYLNYGYTF
TRBV5-6	TRBJ1-5	NA	NA	TGTGCCAGCAGCAAAGGACAGCCACGGCAGCCCCAGCATTTT	CASSKGQPRQPQHF
TRBV12-5	TRBJ1-1	TRBD1	NA	TGTGCTAGTGGTTTGGTACTTTCGGCAGGGGGGAGCACTGAAGCTTTCTTT	CASGLVLSAGGSTEAFF
TRBV25-1	TRBJ2-2	TRBD1	NA	TGTGCCAGCAGTGAAATTAACAGGGGGCCATCCGGGGAGCTGTTTTTT	CASSEINRGPSGELFF
TRBV28	TRBJ2-3	TRBD2	NA	TGTGCCAGCAGTTTCAGACTAGCGCTCACAGATACGCAGTATTTT	CASSFRLALTDTQYF
TRBV9	TRBJ1-3	NA	NA	TGTGCCAGCAGCGTAGCGTCGGGGAAAGGAGCTGGAAACACCATATATTTT	CASSVASGKGAGNTIYF
TRBV3-1/TRBV3-2	TRBJ2-2	NA	NA	TGTGCCAGCAGCCAACGGCCGGGGATTGGGACCGGGGAGCTGTTTTTT	CASSQRPGIGTGELFF
TRBV5-1	TRBJ1-4	NA	NA	TGCGCCAGCAGCTTGGTTTTACAGGACACGATCAGTGAAAAACTGTTTTTT	CASSLVLQDTISEKLFF
TRBV29-1	TRBJ2-7	NA	NA	TGCAGCGTGTCCGACGGAGTCTCCTACGAGCAGTACTTC	CSVSDGVSYEQYF
TRBV5-1	TRBJ1-2	NA	NA	TGCGCCAGCAGTCTTACGACAGGAGACTATGGCTACACCTTC	CASSLTTGDYGYTF
TRBV7-2	TRBJ1-2	TRBD1	NA	TGTGCCAGCAGCTTATCGGAGGACAGGGTAAATGGCTACACCTTC	CASSLSEDRVNGYTF
TRBV5-8	TRBJ2-2	NA	NA	TGTGCCAGCAGCTTTTATGGGCACACCGGGGAGCTGTTTTTT	CASSFYGHTGELFF
TRBV27	TRBJ1-2	NA	once	TGTGCCAGCAGTACAAACAGGGTAGGATATGGCTACACCTTC	CASSTNRVGYGYTF
TRBV27	TRBJ1-6	NA	NA	TGTGCCAGCAGTTCCCAGGGTGTGCGTTCACCCCTCCACTTT	CASSSQGVRSPLHF